The 6 T cell receptor beta chains below all came from one sample that was sequenced in a study of T-cell memory formation after mild COVID-19. TCRdb called the 5' RACE reads again in MiXCR, with one record for every CDR3 protein. This table has under 300,000 distinct CDR3 sequences, roughly 15% appearing once. The source material was PBMCs or a T cell subset sorted from them (not recorded which). These receptors came from a man aged 18 to 30 who had mild COVID-19 (a few samples of this study predate the infection). Cell type and time point are not known.

This clonotype appeared a few times. The chain uses TRBV5-1 and TRBJ2-5; D remains unclear. Deletions cut 2 bases from V and 5 bases from J, with 10 bases between. Germline CDR1 reads SGHRS; CDR2 reads YFSETQ. The CDR3 has 13 amino acids. The CDR3 loop is CASSFAPPETQYF. Written as DNA, the CDR3 is TGCGCCAGCAGCTTCGCCCCCCCGGAGACCCAGTACTTC.

This clonotype was found a few times. CDR3 region: CASSLHPLNEKLFF. CDR3 DNA sequence: TGTGCCAGCAGCTTACATCCTCTCAATGAAAAACTGTTTTTT. The chain is built from TRBV7-8 and TRBJ1-4, with D unresolved. Germline V gene lookup returns CDR1 SGHVS and CDR2 FQNEAQ. V lost 2 bases and J lost 5, with 9 bases in between. This CDR3 has 14 amino acids.

Only a few counts were recorded for this clonotype. J is TRBJ1-5 and V is TRBV7-2; 8 bases fit TRBD1. In germline, CDR1 is SGHTA, CDR2 FQGNSA. With 4 bases clipped from V and 0 bases from J, the junction kept 14 bases outside the gene matches. The CDR3 is 19 amino acids. This CDR3 is CASSSLPIGQGYSNQPQHF. CDR3 nucleotide sequence: TGTGCCAGCAGCTCCCTACCAATTGGACAGGGCTATAGCAATCAGCCCCAGCATTTT.

This clonotype was seen many times. The J gene is TRBJ1-1, the V gene TRBV7-2, with TRBD1 identical over 8 bases. The germline gives CDR1 SGHTA, CDR2 FQGNSA. The trim removed 8 bases at V and 11 bases at J, leaving 13 bases unmatched. The CDR3 spans 13 residues. The CDR3 is CASEQGGNPVAFF. CDR3 DNA: TGTGCCAGCGAACAGGGGGGAAATCCGGTCGCTTTCTTT.

The V gene is TRBV28, the J gene TRBJ1-4; unclear D gene. Trimming removed 2 bases at V and 4 bases at J, with 8 bases between. This CDR3 is 14 amino acids long. From germline, CDR1 is MDHEN and CDR2 SYDVKM. The CDR3: CASSLRSINEKLFF. The CDR3 nucleotides read TGTGCCAGCAGTTTAAGAAGTATTAATGAAAAACTGTTTTTT.

This clonotype was counted between two and nine times. V gene TRBV7-2 combines with J gene TRBJ1-2; D is undetermined. This CDR3 has 15 residues. V shed 2 bases and J shed 3 bases, with 13 bases lying between them. Germline V CDR1 and CDR2: SGHTA, FQGNSA. CDR3 DNA: TGTGCCAGCAGCTTATTCCGGGGTGAGGACTATGGCTACACCTTC. Translating gives CASSLFRGEDYGYTF.